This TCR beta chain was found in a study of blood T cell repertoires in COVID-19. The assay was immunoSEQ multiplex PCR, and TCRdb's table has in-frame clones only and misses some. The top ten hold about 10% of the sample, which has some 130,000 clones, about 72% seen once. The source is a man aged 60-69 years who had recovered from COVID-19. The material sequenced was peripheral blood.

The CDR3 reads CAISEAVRTRQGAQYF. CDR3 bases: TGTGCCATCAGTGAAGCCGTACGGACTAGGCAAGGGGCCCAGTACTTC. The chain carries TRBV10-3 and TRBJ2-5; 7 nucleotides align to TRBD2. Germline V lookup: CDR1 ENHRY, CDR2 SYGVKD. V shed 3 bases and J 9 bases; nucleotides not matched to a gene: 16. The length of the CDR3 is 16 residues.